Here is one T cell receptor beta chain with its context. The antigen is not known. The data stem from a study of cytomegalovirus exposure and HLA in healthy donors. Findings and caveats of the study: Previous analysis showed most TCR beta V segments were productive about 87% or about 30% of the time.

The CDR3 loop spans 16 amino acids. CDR1 and CDR2 (germline): SGHAT, FQNNGV. The V gene lost 0 bases and the J gene lost 2 bases, with 14 bases spanning the gap. PCR used 60 Vbeta primers and 13 Jbeta primers. Assay: immunoSEQ multiplex PCR; the TCRdb copy retains only in-frame clones and omits some. The table includes 160,000 or so clones, around 88% detected once. Sequenced input: PBMCs. The V and J genes are TRBV11-2 and TRBJ2-7, with a possible D match to TRBD2 (5 bases). This clonotype originated in a woman in her twenties or thirties in good health and CMV-seronegative. The CDR3 loop reads CASSLEASQRPYEQYF. CDR3 in DNA: TGTGCCAGCAGCTTAGAAGCGTCCCAGCGGCCCTACGAGCAGTACTTC.